These T cell receptor beta chains were read from a single sample in a study of shared clonotypes between healthy human individuals. Using immunoSEQ multiplex PCR, the repertoire was profiled, and TCRdb retains in-frame clones only, with some absent. The profile shows approximately 1.4 million clones, 98% of them singletons. Sequenced sample: naive CD4+ T cells sorted from blood. These receptors all come from a young man in good health. Both conserved end residues are part of each CDR3. Each record gives: V gene, CDR3 length, CDR3 protein.

TRBV2	12	CATGGYPGELFF
TRBV19	14	CASSTTGDKDEQYF
TRBV16	14	CASSQSRSSYEQYF
TRBV6-1	15	CASSDPKIYRGEQYF
TRBV28	14	CASSIGTLPYGYTF
TRBV28	13	CASSQFGALDYTF
TRBV6-6	15	CASIDSGRAADTQYF
TRBV7-8	14	CASSPGTGAQLQYF
TRBV7-9	12	CASSLATSSEFF
TRBV28	17	CASSLAGTSANTGELFF